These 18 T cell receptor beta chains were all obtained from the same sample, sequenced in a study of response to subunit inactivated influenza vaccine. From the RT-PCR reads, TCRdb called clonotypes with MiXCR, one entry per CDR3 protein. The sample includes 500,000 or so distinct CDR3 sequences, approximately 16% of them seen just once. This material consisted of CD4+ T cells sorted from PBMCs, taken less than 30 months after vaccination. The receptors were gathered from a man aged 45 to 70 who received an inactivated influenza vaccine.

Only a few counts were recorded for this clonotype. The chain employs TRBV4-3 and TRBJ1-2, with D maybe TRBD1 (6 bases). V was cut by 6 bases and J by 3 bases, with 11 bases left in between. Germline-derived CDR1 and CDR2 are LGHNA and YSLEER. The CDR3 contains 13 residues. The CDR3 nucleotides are TGCGCCAGCAGGGGAGGGGGGGACTATGGCTACACCTTC. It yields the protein CASRGGGDYGYTF.

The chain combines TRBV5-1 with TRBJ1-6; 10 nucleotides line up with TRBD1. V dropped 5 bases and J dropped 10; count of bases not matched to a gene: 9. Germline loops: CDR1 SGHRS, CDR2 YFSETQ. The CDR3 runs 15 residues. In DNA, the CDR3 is TGCGCCAGCAGTTCAACCGGGACAGGGGAATCACCCCTCCACTTT. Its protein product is CASSSTGTGESPLHF.

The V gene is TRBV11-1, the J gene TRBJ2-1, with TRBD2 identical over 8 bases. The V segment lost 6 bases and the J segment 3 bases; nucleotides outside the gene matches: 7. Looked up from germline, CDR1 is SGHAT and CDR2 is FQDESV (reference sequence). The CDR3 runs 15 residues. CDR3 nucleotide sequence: TGTGCCAGCAGTATCGGGACTAGTGGCTACAATGAGCAGTTCTTC. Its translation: CASSIGTSGYNEQFF.

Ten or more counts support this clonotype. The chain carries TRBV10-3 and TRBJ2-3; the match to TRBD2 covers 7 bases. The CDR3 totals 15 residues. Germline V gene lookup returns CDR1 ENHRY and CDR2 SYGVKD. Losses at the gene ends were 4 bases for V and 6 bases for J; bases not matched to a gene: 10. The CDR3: CAISATGGRADTQYF. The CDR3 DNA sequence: TGTGCCATCAGTGCGACTGGCGGGAGAGCTGATACGCAGTATTTT.

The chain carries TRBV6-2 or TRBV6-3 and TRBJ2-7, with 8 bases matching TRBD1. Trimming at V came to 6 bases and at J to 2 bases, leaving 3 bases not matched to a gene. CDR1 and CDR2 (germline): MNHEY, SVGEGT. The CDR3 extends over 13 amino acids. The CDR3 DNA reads TGTGCCAGCAGCCAGGGGGCCGCCTACGAGCAGTACTTC. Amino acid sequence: CASSQGAAYEQYF.

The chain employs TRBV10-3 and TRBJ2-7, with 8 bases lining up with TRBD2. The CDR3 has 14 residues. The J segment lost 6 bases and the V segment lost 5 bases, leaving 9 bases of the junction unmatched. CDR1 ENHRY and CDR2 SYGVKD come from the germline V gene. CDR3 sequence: CAISLLADRSEQYF. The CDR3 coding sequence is TGTGCCATCAGTTTACTAGCGGATAGGAGCGAGCAGTACTTC.

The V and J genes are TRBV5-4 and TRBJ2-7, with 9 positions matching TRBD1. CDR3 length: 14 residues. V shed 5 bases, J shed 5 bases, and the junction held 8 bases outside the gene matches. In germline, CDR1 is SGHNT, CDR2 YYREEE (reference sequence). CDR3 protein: CASRNRDRVHEQYF. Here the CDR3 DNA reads TGTGCCAGCAGGAACCGGGACAGGGTCCACGAGCAGTACTTC.

The CDR3: CSATSGTGVGTEAFF. The CDR3 DNA sequence: TGCAGTGCAACATCCGGGACCGGGGTCGGCACTGAAGCTTTCTTT. The V call is TRBV20-1, the J call TRBJ1-1, with a possible D match to TRBD1 (5 bases). This CDR3 has 15 amino acids. V was clipped by 6 bases and J by 4 bases, with 21 bases between them. The germline V gene has CDR1 DFQATT and CDR2 SNEGSKA (reference sequence).

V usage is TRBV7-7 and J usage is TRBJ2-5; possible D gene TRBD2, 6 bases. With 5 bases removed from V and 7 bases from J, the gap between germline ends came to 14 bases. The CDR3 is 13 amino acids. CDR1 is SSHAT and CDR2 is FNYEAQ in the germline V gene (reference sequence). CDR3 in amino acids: CASSPGLEGTQYF. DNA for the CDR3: TGTGCCAGCAGCCCCGGACTGGAGGGGACCCAGTACTTC.

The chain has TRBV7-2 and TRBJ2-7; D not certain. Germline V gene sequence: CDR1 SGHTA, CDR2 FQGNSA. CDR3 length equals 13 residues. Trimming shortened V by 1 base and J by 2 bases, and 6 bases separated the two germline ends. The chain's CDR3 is CASSLGMTYEQYF. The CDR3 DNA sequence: TGTGCCAGCAGCTTAGGGATGACCTACGAGCAGTACTTC. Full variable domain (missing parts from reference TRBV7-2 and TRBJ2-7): GAGVSQSPSNKVTEKGKDVELRCDPISGHTALYWYRQSLGQGLEFLIYFQGNSAPDKSGLPSDRFSAERTGGSVSTLTIQRTQQEDSAVYLCASSLGMTYEQYFGPGTRLTVT.

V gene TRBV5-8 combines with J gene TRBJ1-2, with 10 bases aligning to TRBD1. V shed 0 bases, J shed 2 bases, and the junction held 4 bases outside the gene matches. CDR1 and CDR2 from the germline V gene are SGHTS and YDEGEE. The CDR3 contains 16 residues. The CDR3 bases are TGTGCCAGCAGCTTGGCGGGACAGGGGTCGAACTATGGCTACACCTTC. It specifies CASSLAGQGSNYGYTF.

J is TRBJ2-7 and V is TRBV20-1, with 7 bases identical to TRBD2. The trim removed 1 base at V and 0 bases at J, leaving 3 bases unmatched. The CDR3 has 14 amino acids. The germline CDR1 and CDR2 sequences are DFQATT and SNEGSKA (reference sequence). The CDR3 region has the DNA TGCAGTGCTAGAGGGGGCGGGAGCTCCTACGAGCAGTACTTC. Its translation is CSARGGGSSYEQYF.

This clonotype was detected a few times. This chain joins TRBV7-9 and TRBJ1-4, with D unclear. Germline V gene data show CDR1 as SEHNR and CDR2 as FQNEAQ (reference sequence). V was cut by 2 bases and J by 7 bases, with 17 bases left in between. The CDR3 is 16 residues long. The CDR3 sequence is CASSLSPKLEGEKLFF. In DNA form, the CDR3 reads TGTGCCAGCAGCTTAAGTCCAAAACTCGAGGGTGAAAAACTGTTTTTT. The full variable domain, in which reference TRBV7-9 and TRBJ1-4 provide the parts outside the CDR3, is DTGVSQNPRHKITKRGQNVTFRCDPISEHNRLYWYRQTLGQGPEFLTYFQNEAQLEKSRLLSDRFSAERPKGSFSTLEIQRTEQGDSAMYLCASSLSPKLEGEKLFFGSGTQLSVL.

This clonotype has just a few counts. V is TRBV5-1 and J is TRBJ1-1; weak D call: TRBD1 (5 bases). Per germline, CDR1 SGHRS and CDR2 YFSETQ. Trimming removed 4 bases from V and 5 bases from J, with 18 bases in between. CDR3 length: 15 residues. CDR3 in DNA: TGCGCCAGCAGCCGAACAGGAGAGGATTTTACTGAAGCTTTCTTT. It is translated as CASSRTGEDFTEAFF.

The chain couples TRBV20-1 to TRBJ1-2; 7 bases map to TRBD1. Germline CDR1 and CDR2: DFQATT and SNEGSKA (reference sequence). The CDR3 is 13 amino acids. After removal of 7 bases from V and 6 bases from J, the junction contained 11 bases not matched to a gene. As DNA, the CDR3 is TGCAGTGGTATACCCGCTGGGACAGATGGCTACACCTTC. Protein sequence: CSGIPAGTDGYTF.

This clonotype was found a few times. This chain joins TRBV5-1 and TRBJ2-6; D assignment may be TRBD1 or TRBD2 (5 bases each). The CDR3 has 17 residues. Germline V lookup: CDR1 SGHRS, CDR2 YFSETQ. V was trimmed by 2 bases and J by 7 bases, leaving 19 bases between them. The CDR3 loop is CASSFWPGQGAANVLTF. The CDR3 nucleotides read TGCGCCAGCAGCTTTTGGCCGGGGCAGGGTGCCGCCAACGTCCTGACTTTC.

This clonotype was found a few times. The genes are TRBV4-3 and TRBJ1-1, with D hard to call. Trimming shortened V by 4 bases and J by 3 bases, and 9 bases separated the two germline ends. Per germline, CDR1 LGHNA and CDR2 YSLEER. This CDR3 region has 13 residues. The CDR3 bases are TGCGCCAGCAGCCTTAGTAGTGACACTGAAGCTTTCTTT. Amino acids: CASSLSSDTEAFF.

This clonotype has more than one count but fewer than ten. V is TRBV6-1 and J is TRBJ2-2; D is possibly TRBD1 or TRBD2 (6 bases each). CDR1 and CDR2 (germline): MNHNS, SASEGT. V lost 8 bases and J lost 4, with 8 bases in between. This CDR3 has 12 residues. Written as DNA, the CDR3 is TGTGCCAGCGGGGGGCCCACCGGGGAGCTGTTTTTT. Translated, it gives CASGGPTGELFF.